Described below is a single T cell receptor beta chain sequence and its context. Its matching antigen is unknown. The PCR contained 60 Vbeta and 13 Jbeta primers. The assay was immunoSEQ multiplex PCR, and TCRdb's table has in-frame clones only and misses some. Of 100,000 or so clones listed, roughly three quarters are singletons. Germline V gene lookup returns CDR1 MDHEN and CDR2 SYDVKM. Between the trimmed V and J ends, which lost 5 bases and 3 bases, there was a span of 10 bases. The CDR3 contains 13 residues. This sample was taken from a study of cytomegalovirus exposure and HLA in healthy donors. Study overall: A prior study identified over 100 million unique TCR beta sequences from around 180 million T cells.

Whole-study findings and limits: In vitro data verified three CMV-associated chains as specific for CMV antigens.

This sequence originates from a man aged 40-49 years in good health and CMV-seronegative. The sample was PBMCs. This chain connects TRBV28 to TRBJ1-1, with D hard to call. CDR3 in amino acids: CASSPPMDTEAFF. The CDR3 DNA is TGTGCCAGCAGTCCGCCTATGGACACTGAAGCTTTCTTT.